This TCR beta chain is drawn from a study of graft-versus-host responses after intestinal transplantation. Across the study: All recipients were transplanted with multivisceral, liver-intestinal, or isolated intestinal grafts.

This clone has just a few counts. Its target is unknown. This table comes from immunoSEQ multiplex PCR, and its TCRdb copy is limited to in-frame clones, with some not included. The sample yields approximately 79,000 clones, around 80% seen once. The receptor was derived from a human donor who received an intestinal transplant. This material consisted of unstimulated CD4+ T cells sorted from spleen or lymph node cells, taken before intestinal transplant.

As DNA, the CDR3 is TGTGCCTGGGAACCGGACAGGACCGGGGAGCTGTTTTTT. This encodes CAWEPDRTGELFF. The chain couples TRBV30 to TRBJ2-2; 7 positions agree with TRBD1. Unmatched junction bases numbered 5, after V lost 5 bases and J lost 5 bases. Germline loops: CDR1 GTSNPN, CDR2 SVGIG (reference sequence). The CDR3 length is 13 residues.